A selection of T cell receptor beta chains follows, all from one sample in a study of blood T cell repertoires in COVID-19. Clones were sequenced by immunoSEQ multiplex PCR, and TCRdb holds only the in-frame ones, with some missing. The sample includes approximately 130,000 clones, 65% to 90% of them seen just once. The sample consisted of PBMCs or T cells enriched from blood (not recorded which). These receptors came from a woman in her forties or fifties who had recovered from COVID-19. The CDR3 runs from the conserved cysteine through the conserved F or W. A D gene is named only where the DNA matches it firmly. The size field is filled for only some rows; it gives once, few, many or a size class.

V,D,size,J,DNA,CDR3
TRBV30,-,once,TRBJ1-5,TGTGCCTGGAGTTTTCGACAGTTCAATCAGCCCCAGCATTTT,CAWSFRQFNQPQHF
TRBV19,-,-,TRBJ1-5,TGTGCCTTAGGGGGTTTCAATCAGCCCCAGCATTTT,CALGGFNQPQHF
TRBV30,-,-,TRBJ2-7,TGTGCCTGGAGTGTTTCACGGGAGCAGTACTTC,CAWSVSREQYF
TRBV13,TRBD1,once,TRBJ1-2,TGTGCCAGCAGCTTAGGTACCGGACAGGTTCTCTATGGCTACACCTTC,CASSLGTGQVLYGYTF
TRBV10-3,-,-,TRBJ1-2,TGTGCCATCAAGGACGGGGGGGATCGGTATGGCTACACCTTC,CAIKDGGDRYGYTF
TRBV6-5,-,once,TRBJ1-1,TGTGCCAGCAGTTTCCGGGAGAGGAACACTGAAGCTTTCTTT,CASSFRERNTEAFF
TRBV10-3,TRBD1,-,TRBJ1-2,TGTGCCATCTTTCCCGGACAGGGCTCTGGCTACACCTTC,CAIFPGQGSGYTF
TRBV7-9,-,-,TRBJ2-7,TGTGCCAGCAGCTTTGAATCAGGAGGCGAGCAGTACTTC,CASSFESGGEQYF
TRBV19,-,-,TRBJ1-4,TGTGCCAGTAGTGATCCGAAGACAGAAGATAATGAAAAACTGTTTTTT,CASSDPKTEDNEKLFF
TRBV2,-,-,TRBJ2-1,TGTGCCAGCTCAAGGGAAGGGCAGGGGCCCTACAATGAGCAGTTCTTC,CASSREGQGPYNEQFF
TRBV3-1/TRBV3-2,TRBD2,-,TRBJ2-1,TGTGCCAGCAGCCATCACGGGACTAGCGGGGGGAAGGCTTACAATGAGCAGTTCTTC,CASSHHGTSGGKAYNEQFF
TRBV19,TRBD2,-,TRBJ2-1,TGTGCCAGTAGTGCCCCGGGACTAGGCTACAATGAGCAGTTCTTC,CASSAPGLGYNEQFF
TRBV27,-,-,TRBJ2-2,TGTGCCAGCACCCCTTATGGCTCCACGAACACCGGGGAGCTGTTTTTT,CASTPYGSTNTGELFF
TRBV5-1,TRBD1,once,TRBJ2-7,TGCGCCAGCAGCTCCACGCCGGGGACAGGGGCGGTCGAGCAGTACTTC,CASSSTPGTGAVEQYF
TRBV5-8,TRBD1,-,TRBJ2-1,TGTGCCAGCAGCCTAAGGACAGGGGGCGGATACAATGAGCAGTTCTTC,CASSLRTGGGYNEQFF
TRBV27,-,-,TRBJ1-1,TGTGCCAGCAACACAGGGTTAGGGAACACTGAAGCTTTCTTT,CASNTGLGNTEAFF
TRBV27,-,-,TRBJ2-7,TGTGCCAGCAGGACATCGAGCTCCTACGAGCAGTACTTC,CASRTSSSYEQYF
TRBV27,TRBD1,-,TRBJ2-7,TGTGCCAGAAGTTTTACAGGGGCACACTACTACGAGCAGTACTTC,CARSFTGAHYYEQYF
TRBV7-6,-,-,TRBJ2-1,TGTGCCAGCAGCTCCGGACACAGCTCCTACAATGAGCAGTTCTTC,CASSSGHSSYNEQFF
TRBV7-8,TRBD2,once,TRBJ2-7,TGTGCCAGCAGCCCCCCTGTGGGGGGGTCCTCCTACGAGCAGTACTTC,CASSPPVGGSSYEQYF
TRBV7-9,-,-,TRBJ1-2,TGTGCCAGCAGCTTAGGGGACACCACCTATGGCTACACCTTC,CASSLGDTTYGYTF
TRBV4-1,-,-,TRBJ2-1,TGCGCCAGCAGCCTCCTAGCGACTGAGCAGTTCTTC,CASSLLATEQFF
TRBV12-3/TRBV12-4,-,once,TRBJ1-1,TGTGCCAGCAGGAGGAACACTGAAGCTTTCTTT,CASRRNTEAFF
TRBV2,TRBD1,-,TRBJ1-5,TGTGCCAGCAGTGCTGACAGGGCGGGTCGTCAGCCCCAGCATTTT,CASSADRAGRQPQHF
TRBV19,-,few,TRBJ2-7,TGTGCCAGTAGCAAAACCCCACAGGGTACCTACGAGCAGTACTTC,CASSKTPQGTYEQYF
TRBV7-9,-,-,TRBJ2-7,TGTGCCAGCAGCCCACAGGGTCCGCAGTACTTC,CASSPQGPQYF
TRBV5-4,TRBD1,-,TRBJ2-7,TGTGCCAGCAGTCAGGGACAGAGATACGAGCAGTACTTC,CASSQGQRYEQYF
TRBV6-5,TRBD1,-,TRBJ1-1,TGTGCCAGCAGTTCGGGACAGGGCGGCACTGAAGCTTTCTTT,CASSSGQGGTEAFF
TRBV7-9,TRBD1,-,TRBJ2-1,TGTGCCAGCAGCCAAGGGACAGGGATCTACAATGAGCAGTTCTTC,CASSQGTGIYNEQFF
TRBV18,-,few,TRBJ1-1,TGTGCCAGCTCAACGGGTCTGGGTGAAGCTTTCTTT,CASSTGLGEAFF
TRBV5-1,TRBD1,once,TRBJ1-3,TGCGCCAGCAGCTTGGGCAGGGGGTCTGGAAACACCATATATTTT,CASSLGRGSGNTIYF